This T cell receptor beta chain was observed in a study of Graves' ophthalmopathy and Graves' hyperthyroidism. The germline V gene has CDR1 LNHDA and CDR2 SQIVND (reference sequence). The length of the CDR3 is 13 residues. Trimming pared 4 bases from V and 10 bases from J, leaving 11 bases between. This clonotype was recorded once. Its antigen is unknown. General study findings and limits: Blood also held most thyroid clonotypes expanded above 0.001 frequency. A model built from 13 signatures distinguished ophthalmopathy from stable hyperthyroidism with roughly 90% sensitivity and approximately 81% specificity. Ophthalmopathy progression predictions by the model showed nearly 75% specificity and about 70% sensitivity.

RNA transcripts provided the template for amplifying TCR beta CDR3 regions. HTBI primers were used in a first-round RT-PCR, which preceded a second-round multiplex PCR. In TCRdb, the multiplex PCR reads were re-called with MiXCR into one record per CDR3 protein. The sample contains about 160,000 distinct CDR3 sequences, just under 40% of which appear only once. The sample consisted of peripheral blood. The TCR was taken from a man in his thirties or forties with Graves' ophthalmopathy. The chain employs TRBV19 and TRBJ1-6, with unresolved D. Here the CDR3 reads CASSTLGTSPLHF. The CDR3 DNA follows: TGTGCCAGTAGTACTCTGGGCACCTCACCCCTCCACTTT.